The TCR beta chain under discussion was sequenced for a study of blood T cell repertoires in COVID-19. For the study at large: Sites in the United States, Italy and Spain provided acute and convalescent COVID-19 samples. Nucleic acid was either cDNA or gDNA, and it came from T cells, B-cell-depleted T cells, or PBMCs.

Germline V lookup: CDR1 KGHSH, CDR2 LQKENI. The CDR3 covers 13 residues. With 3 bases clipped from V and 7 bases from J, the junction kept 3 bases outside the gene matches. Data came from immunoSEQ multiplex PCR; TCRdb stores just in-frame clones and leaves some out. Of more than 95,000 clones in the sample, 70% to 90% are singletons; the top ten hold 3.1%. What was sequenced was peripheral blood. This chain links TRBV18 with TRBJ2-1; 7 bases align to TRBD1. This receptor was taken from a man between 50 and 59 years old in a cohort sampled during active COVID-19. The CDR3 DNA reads TGTGCCAGCTCACCCGACAGGGTAAATGAGCAGTTCTTC. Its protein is CASSPDRVNEQFF.